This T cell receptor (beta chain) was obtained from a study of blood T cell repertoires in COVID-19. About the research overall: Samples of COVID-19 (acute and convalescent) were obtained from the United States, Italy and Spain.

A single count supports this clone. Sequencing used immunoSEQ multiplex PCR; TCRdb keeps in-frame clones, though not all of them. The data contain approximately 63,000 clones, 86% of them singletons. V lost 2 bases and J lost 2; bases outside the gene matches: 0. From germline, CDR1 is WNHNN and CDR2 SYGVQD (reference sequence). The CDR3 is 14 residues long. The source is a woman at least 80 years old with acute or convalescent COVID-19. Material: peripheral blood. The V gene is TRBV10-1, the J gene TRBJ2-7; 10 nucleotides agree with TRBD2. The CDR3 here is CASSESGRAYEQYF. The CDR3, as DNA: TGCGCCAGCAGTGAGAGCGGGAGGGCCTACGAGCAGTACTTC.